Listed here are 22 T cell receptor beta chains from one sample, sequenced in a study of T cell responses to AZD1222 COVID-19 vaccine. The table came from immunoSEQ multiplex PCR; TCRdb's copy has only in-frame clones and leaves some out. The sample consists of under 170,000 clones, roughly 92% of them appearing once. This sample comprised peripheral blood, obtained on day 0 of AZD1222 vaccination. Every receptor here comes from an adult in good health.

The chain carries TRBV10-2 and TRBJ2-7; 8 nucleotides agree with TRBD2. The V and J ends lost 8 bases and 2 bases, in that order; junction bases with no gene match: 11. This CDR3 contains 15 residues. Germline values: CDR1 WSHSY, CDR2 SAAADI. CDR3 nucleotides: TGCGCCAGCTCCCTACCCCCGGGGGGGGCCTACGAGCAGTACGTC. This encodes CASSLPPGGAYEQYV.

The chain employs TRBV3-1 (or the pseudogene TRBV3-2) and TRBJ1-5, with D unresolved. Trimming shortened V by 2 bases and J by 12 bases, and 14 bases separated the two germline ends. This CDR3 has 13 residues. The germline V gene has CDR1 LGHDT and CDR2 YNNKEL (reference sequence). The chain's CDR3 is CASSQSRQTLQHF. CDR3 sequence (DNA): TGTGCCAGCAGCCAATCCCGCCAGACTCTCCAGCATTTT.

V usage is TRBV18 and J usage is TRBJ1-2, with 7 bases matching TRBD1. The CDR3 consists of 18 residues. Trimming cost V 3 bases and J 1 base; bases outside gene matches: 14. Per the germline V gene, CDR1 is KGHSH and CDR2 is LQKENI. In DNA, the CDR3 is TGTGCCAGCTCACCGATATCACAAACAGGGGCCGTTAACTATGGCTACACCTTC. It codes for CASSPISQTGAVNYGYTF.

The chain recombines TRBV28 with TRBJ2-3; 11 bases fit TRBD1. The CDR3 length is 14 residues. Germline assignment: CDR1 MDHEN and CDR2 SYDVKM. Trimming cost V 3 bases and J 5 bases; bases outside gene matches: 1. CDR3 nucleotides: TGTGCCAGCAGTTTGGACAGGGGGCAAGATACGCAGTATTTT. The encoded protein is CASSLDRGQDTQYF.

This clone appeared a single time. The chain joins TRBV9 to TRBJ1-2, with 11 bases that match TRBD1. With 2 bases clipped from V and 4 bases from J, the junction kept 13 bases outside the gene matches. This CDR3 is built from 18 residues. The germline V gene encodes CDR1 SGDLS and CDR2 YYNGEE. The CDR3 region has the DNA TGTGCCAGCAGCGTGAGCCCGGGACAGGGGGATCCGGTCTATGGCTACACCTTC. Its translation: CASSVSPGQGDPVYGYTF.

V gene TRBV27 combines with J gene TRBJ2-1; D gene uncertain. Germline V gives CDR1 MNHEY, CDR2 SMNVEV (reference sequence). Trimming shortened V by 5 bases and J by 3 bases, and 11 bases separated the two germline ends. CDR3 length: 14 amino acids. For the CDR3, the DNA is TGTGCCAGCAGTCTTAACTACAACTACAATGAGCAGTTCTTC. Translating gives CASSLNYNYNEQFF.

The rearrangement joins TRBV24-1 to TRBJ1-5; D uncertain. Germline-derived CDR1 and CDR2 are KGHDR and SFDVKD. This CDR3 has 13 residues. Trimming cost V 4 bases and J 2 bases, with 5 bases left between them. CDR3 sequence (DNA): TGTGCCACCAGTGAAGGAGGCAATCAGCCCCAGCATTTT. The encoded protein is CATSEGGNQPQHF.

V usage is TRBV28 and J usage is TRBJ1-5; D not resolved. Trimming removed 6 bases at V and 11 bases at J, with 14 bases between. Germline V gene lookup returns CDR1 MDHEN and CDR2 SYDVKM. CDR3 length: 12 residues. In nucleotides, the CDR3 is TGTGCCAGCAGCCTTGAGTTCTCTACCCAGCATTTT. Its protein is CASSLEFSTQHF.

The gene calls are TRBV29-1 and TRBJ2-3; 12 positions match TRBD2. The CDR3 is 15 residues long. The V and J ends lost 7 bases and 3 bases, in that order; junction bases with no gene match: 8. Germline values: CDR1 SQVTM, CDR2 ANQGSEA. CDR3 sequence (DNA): TGCAGCGCTTTGCGACTAGCGGGGGTTACAGATACGCAGTATTTT. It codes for CSALRLAGVTDTQYF.

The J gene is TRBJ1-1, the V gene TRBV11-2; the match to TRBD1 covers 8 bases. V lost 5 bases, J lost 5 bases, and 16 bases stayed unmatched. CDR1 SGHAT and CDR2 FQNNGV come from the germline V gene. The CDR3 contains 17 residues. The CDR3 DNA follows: TGTGCCAGCAGCCCAGGGACAGGAGGTACCCGGGGGACTGAAGCTTTCTTT. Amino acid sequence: CASSPGTGGTRGTEAFF.

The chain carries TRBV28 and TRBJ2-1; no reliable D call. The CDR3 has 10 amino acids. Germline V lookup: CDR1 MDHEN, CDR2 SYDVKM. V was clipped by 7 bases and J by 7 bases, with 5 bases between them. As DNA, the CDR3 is TGTGCCAGCAACGGGAATGAGCAGTTCTTC. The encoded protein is CASNGNEQFF.

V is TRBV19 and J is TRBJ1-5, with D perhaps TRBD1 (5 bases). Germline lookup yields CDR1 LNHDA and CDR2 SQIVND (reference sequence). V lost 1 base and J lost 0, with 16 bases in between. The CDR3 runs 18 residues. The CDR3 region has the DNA TGTGCCAGTAGTATAGTTCGGGGCGTAGGGGATAGCAATCAGCCCCAGCATTTT. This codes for CASSIVRGVGDSNQPQHF.

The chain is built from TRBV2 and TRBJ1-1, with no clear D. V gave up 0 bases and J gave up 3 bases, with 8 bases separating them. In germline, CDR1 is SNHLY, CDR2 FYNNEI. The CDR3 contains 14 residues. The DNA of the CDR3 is TGTGCCAGCAGTGAAGCGGCCTGGGACACTGAAGCTTTCTTT. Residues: CASSEAAWDTEAFF.

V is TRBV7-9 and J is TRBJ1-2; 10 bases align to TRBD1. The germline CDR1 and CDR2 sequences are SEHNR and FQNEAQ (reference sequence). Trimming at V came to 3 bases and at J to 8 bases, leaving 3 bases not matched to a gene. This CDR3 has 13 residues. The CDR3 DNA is TGTGCCAGCAGCTTCGGGACAGGGGAGGGCTACACCTTC. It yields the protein CASSFGTGEGYTF.

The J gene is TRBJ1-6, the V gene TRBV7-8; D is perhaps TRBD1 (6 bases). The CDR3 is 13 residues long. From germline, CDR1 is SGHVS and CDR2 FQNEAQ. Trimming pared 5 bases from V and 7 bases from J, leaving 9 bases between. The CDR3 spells CASSPDRNSPLHF. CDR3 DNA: TGTGCCAGCAGCCCGGACAGAAATTCACCCCTCCACTTT.

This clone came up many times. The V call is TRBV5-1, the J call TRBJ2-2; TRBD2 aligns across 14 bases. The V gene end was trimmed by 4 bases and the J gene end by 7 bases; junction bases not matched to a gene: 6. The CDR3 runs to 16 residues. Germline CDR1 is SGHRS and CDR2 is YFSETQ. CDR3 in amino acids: CASSVGLAGAGGELFF. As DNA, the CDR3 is TGCGCCAGCAGCGTGGGACTAGCGGGAGCGGGCGGGGAGCTGTTTTTT.

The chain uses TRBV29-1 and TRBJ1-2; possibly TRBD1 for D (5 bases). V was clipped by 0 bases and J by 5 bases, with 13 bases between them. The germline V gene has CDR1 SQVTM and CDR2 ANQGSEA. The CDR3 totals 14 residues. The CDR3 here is CSVEDLGPGYGYTF. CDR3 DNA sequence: TGCAGCGTTGAAGATCTGGGGCCGGGATATGGCTACACCTTC.

CDR3 coding DNA: TGTGCCACCATCGGACAGGGTTTAGTACTTTCCTACGAGCAGTACGTC. Translated, it gives CATIGQGLVLSYEQYV. The genes are TRBV5-6 and TRBJ2-7, with 8 nucleotides matching TRBD1. Germline-derived CDR1 and CDR2 are SGHDT and YYEEEE. With 9 bases clipped from V and 1 base from J, the junction kept 15 bases outside the gene matches. The CDR3 totals 16 residues.

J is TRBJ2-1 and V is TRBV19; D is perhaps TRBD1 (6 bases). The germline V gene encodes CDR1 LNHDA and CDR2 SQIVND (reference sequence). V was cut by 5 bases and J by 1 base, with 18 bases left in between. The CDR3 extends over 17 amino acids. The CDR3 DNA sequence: TGTGCCAGTAGTTCTTCCATGGGGGCCCGGTCCTACAATGAGCAGTTCTTC. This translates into CASSSSMGARSYNEQFF.

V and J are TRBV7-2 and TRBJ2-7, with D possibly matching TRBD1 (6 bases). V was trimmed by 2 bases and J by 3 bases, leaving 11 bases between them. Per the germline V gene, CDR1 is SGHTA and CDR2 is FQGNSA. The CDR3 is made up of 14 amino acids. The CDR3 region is CASSLRGTGYEQYV. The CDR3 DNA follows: TGTGCCAGCAGCTTAAGGGGGACCGGCTACGAGCAGTACGTC.

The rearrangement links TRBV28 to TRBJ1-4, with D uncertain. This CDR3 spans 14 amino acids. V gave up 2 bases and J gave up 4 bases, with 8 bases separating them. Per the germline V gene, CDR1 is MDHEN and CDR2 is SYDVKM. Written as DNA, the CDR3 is TGTGCCAGCAGTTTAGGCCCGGGTAATGAAAAACTGTTTTTT. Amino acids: CASSLGPGNEKLFF.

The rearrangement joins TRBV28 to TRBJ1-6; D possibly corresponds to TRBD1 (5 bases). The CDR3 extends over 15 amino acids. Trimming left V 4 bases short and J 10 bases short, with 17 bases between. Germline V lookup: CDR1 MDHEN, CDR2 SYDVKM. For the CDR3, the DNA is TGTGCCAGCAGTTCCCCCTCTCAGGGCCGGTCACCCCTCCACTTT. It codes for CASSSPSQGRSPLHF.